This T cell receptor (beta chain) appears in the sequencing data of a study of vaccination and CD4 T cells after COVID-19. The study, taken as a whole, reports: Nearly all convalescent vaccine-specific clones, 304 of 307, recognized only SARS-CoV-2 spike.

The Oncomine TCR Beta short-read assay sequenced DNA from cultured CD4+ T cells. TCRdb analysed the PCR reads with MiXCR anew, one entry per CDR3 protein. Among nearly 15,000 distinct CDR3 sequences listed, approximately 27% were seen once. The CDR3 contains 14 residues. Trimming stripped 5 bases from V and 4 bases from J, with 12 bases between. Germline V gene sequence: CDR1 DFQATT, CDR2 SNEGSKA (reference sequence). The treatment here: approximately 9-day PBMC culture with coronavirus spike peptide pools or control peptides (ViraFEST assay). This clonotype was found a few times. The antigen is not known.

The material sequenced was cultured CD4+ T cells from blood. The source is a human donor with COVID-19. This chain links TRBV20-1 with TRBJ2-6; D is undetermined. CDR3: CSAPVQTGANVLTF. The CDR3 bases are TGCAGTGCTCCAGTTCAAACCGGGGCCAACGTCCTGACTTTC.